Each of the 4 T cell receptor beta chains below was sequenced from the same sample in a study of human T cells and chemical hapten exposure. Time point noted: patch test 1, 2 weeks after DPC sensitization. Indicated treatment: therapeutic diphenylcyclopropenone sensitization with weekly scalp DPC. TCRdb used MiXCR to reprocess the RACE reads, holding one entry per CDR3 protein. In the table there are about 120,000 distinct CDR3 sequences, about 12% of which are singletons. The sample in question was whole blood, obtained in connection with sensitization to the hapten diphenylcyclopropenone (DPC). The receptor set was obtained from a woman aged 45 to 65 with alopecia areata. Some clones in this sample may be carry-over from other donors' samples.

The V gene is TRBV3-1, the J gene TRBJ2-3; TRBD2 matches at 9 bases. The CDR3 loop spans 13 amino acids. From germline, CDR1 is LGHDT and CDR2 YNNKEL (reference sequence). J gave up 10 bases and V 5 bases, and 7 bases lay outside the gene matches. The CDR3 spells CASSTASGAPQYF. CDR3 nucleotides: TGTGCCAGCAGCACCGCTAGCGGGGCTCCGCAGTATTTT.

This clonotype was counted between two and nine times. The gene calls are TRBV28 and TRBJ1-1; possibly TRBD1 for D (6 bases). The CDR3 has 11 amino acids. The germline CDR1 and CDR2 sequences are MDHEN and SYDVKM. V lost 6 bases and J 12 bases, leaving 14 bases between the germline ends. CDR3 in DNA: TGTGCCAGCAGAACAGAGGGGGGTCCTTTCTTT. It translates to CASRTEGGPFF.

The chain joins TRBV29-1 to TRBJ2-2; the D gene is possibly TRBD1 (5 bases). The germline CDR1 and CDR2 sequences are SQVTM and ANQGSEA. V lost 4 bases, J lost 2 bases, and 14 bases lay in between. CDR3 size: 15 residues. The CDR3 sequence: CSVGDRGLNTGELFF. The CDR3 coding sequence is TGCAGCGTTGGCGACAGAGGTTTAAACACCGGGGAGCTGTTTTTT.

Many counts were recorded for this clonotype. J is TRBJ1-5 and V is TRBV6-5, with D possibly TRBD1 on 5 matching bases. Germline loops: CDR1 MNHEY, CDR2 SVGAGI. V lost 6 bases and J lost 2, with 17 bases in between. The CDR3 has 16 residues. The CDR3 DNA follows: TGTGCCAGCAGCCGCGGGGGGGGAACTGGCAATCAGCCCCAGCATTTT. This encodes CASSRGGGTGNQPQHF.